This paragraph reports one TCR beta chain. Germline assignment: CDR1 KGHSH and CDR2 LQKENI. This CDR3 is 12 amino acids long. V gave up 6 bases and J gave up 2 bases, with 8 bases separating them. The data stem from a study of cytomegalovirus exposure and HLA in healthy donors. The table came from immunoSEQ multiplex PCR; TCRdb's copy has only in-frame clones and leaves some out. This sample carries 90,000 to 130,000 clones, over 85% of them seen once, and the ten largest clones take under 2%. The sequence was collected from a woman aged 18-29 years in good health and CMV-seronegative. The sample taken for sequencing was PBMCs. The chain employs TRBV18 and TRBJ2-7; weak D call: TRBD2 (6 bases). The CDR3 loop reads CASSRDAYEQYF. CDR3 nucleotide sequence: TGTGCCAGCTCGCGGGACGCCTACGAGCAGTACTTC.